The 2 T cell receptor beta chains below come from one sample, sequenced in a study of T cell changes during pregnancy in multiple sclerosis. The method was immunoSEQ multiplex PCR; TCRdb's version includes in-frame clones alone and lacks a portion of them. This sample has some 28,000 clones, with roughly 91% found just once. The sequenced sample was CD4+ T cells from peripheral blood mononuclear cells, obtained after pregnancy. Source of these receptors: a female donor with multiple sclerosis, enrolled in a pregnancy study.

The V call is TRBV7-2, the J call TRBJ1-3; 7 bases line up with TRBD1. Trimming removed 5 bases from V and 4 bases from J; junction bases left unmatched: 5. The CDR3 contains 14 residues. Looked up from germline, CDR1 is SGHTA and CDR2 is FQGNSA. Here the CDR3 DNA reads TGTGCCAGCAGCCCTTGGACAGGAGGAAACACCATATATTTT. It is translated as CASSPWTGGNTIYF.

The V call is TRBV4-1, the J call TRBJ1-5, with no clear D. V lost 0 bases, J lost 0 bases, and 9 bases lay in between. The CDR3 consists of 16 residues. Germline V gene data show CDR1 as MGHRA and CDR2 as YSYEKL. The CDR3 protein is CASSQESLYSNQPQHF. In nucleotides, the CDR3 is TGCGCCAGCAGCCAAGAGAGCCTTTATAGCAATCAGCCCCAGCATTTT.